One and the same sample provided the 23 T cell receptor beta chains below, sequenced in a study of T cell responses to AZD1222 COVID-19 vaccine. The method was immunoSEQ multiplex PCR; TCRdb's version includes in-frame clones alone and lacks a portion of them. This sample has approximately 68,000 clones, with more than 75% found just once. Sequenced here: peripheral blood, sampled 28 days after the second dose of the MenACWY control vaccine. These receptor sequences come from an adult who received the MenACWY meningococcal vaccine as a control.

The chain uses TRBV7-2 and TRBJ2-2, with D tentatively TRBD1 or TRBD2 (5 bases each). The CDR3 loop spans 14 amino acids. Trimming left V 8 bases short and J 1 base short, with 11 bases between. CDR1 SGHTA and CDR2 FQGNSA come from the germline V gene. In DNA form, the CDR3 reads TGTGCCAGCGACTTGAGGGGGAACACCGGGGAGCTGTTTTTT. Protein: CASDLRGNTGELFF.

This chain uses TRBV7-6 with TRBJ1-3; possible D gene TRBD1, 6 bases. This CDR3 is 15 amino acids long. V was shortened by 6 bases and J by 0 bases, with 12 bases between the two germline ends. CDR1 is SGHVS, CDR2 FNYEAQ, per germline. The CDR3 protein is CASSSGQTSGNTIYF. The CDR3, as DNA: TGTGCCAGCAGTTCTGGACAGACCTCTGGAAACACCATATATTTT.

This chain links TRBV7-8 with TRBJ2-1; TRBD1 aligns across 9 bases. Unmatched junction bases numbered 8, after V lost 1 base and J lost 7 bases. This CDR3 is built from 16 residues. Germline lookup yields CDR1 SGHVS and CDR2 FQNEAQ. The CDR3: CASSLVGTGTGNEQFF. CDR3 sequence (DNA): TGTGCCAGCAGCTTAGTCGGGACAGGGACGGGGAATGAGCAGTTCTTC.

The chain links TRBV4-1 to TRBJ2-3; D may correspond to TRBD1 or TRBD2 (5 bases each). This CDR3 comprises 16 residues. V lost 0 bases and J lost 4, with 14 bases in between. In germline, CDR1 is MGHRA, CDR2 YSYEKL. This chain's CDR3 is CASSQDYRDVADTQYF. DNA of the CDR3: TGCGCCAGCAGCCAAGATTACCGGGACGTGGCAGATACGCAGTATTTT.

Written as DNA, the CDR3 is TGCGCCAGCTCGGAGCTGAACACTGAAGCTTTCTTT. It is translated as CASSELNTEAFF. V and J are TRBV5-1 and TRBJ1-1; D remains ambiguous. The CDR3 is 12 amino acids. Germline V lookup: CDR1 SGHRS, CDR2 YFSETQ. With 7 bases removed from V and 0 bases from J, the gap between germline ends came to 7 bases.

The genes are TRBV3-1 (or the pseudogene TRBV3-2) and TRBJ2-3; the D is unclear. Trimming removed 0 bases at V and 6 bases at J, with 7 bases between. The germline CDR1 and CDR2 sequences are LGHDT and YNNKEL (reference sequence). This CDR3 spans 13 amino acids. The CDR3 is CASSQEGADTQYF. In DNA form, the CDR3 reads TGTGCCAGCAGCCAAGAAGGTGCGGATACGCAGTATTTT.

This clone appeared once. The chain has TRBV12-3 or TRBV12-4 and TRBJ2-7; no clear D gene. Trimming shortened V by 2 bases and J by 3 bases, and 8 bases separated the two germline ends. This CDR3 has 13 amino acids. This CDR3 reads CASSLWENYEQYF. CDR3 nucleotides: TGTGCCAGCAGTTTATGGGAAAACTACGAGCAGTACTTC.

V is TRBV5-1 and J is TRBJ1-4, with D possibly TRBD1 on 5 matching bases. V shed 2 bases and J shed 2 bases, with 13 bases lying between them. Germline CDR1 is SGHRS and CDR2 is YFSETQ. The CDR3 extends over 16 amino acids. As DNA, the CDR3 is TGCGCCAGCAGCTTACGACAGATTGGCACTAATGAAAAACTGTTTTTT. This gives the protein CASSLRQIGTNEKLFF. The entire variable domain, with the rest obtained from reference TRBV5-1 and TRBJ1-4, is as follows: KAGVTQTPRYLIKTRGQQVTLSCSPISGHRSVSWYQQTPGQGLQFLFEYFSETQRNKGNFPGRFSGRQFSNSRSEMNVSTLELGDSALYLCASSLRQIGTNEKLFFGSGTQLSVL.

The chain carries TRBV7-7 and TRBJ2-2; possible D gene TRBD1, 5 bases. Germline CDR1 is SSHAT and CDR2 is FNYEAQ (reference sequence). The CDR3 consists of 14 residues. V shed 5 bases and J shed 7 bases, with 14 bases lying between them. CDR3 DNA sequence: TGTGCCAGCAGCCTGGGGCAGCTACGCGGGGAGCTGTTTTTT. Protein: CASSLGQLRGELFF.

Written as DNA, the CDR3 is TGTGCCAGCAGTCCCTACATGGGGGGCGGTGGCTACACCTTC. This encodes CASSPYMGGGGYTF. This chain joins TRBV27 and TRBJ1-2; weak D call: TRBD1 (6 bases). The CDR3 runs 14 residues. Trimming took off 5 bases at V and 7 bases at J, with 17 bases between the two ends. The germline gives CDR1 MNHEY, CDR2 SMNVEV (reference sequence).

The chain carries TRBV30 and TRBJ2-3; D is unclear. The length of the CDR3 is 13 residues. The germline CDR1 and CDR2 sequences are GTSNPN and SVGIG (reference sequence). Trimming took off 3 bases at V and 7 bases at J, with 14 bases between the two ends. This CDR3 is CAWRGPSTHTQYF. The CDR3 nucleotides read TGTGCCTGGAGAGGGCCCTCCACTCATACGCAGTATTTT.

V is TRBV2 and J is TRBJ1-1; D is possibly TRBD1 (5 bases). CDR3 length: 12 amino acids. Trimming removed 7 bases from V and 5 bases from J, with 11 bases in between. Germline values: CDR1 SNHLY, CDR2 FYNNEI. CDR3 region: CASNFRETEAFF. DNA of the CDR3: TGTGCCAGCAATTTCAGGGAAACTGAAGCTTTCTTT.

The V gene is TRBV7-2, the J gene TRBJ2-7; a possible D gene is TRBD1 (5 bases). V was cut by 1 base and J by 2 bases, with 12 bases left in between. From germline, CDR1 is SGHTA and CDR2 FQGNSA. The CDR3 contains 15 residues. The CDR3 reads CASSLVDQGAYEQYF. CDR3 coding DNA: TGTGCCAGCAGCTTAGTTGACCAGGGTGCCTACGAGCAGTACTTC.

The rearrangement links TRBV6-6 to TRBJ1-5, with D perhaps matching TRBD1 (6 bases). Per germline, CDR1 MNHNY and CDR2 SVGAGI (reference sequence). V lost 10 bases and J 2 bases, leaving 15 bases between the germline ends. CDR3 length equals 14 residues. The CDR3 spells CATDNRARNQPQHF. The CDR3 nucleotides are TGTGCCACCGATAACAGGGCCCGCAATCAGCCCCAGCATTTT.

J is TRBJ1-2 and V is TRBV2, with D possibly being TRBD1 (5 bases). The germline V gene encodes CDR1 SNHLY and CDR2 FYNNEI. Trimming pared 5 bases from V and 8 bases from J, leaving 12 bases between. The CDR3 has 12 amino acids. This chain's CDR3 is CASSWTPRGYTF. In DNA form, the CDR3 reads TGTGCCAGCAGTTGGACACCAAGGGGCTACACCTTC. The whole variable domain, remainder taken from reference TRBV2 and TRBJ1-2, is EPEVTQTPSHQVTQMGQEVILRCVPISNHLYFYWYRQILGQKVEFLVSFYNNEISEKSEIFDDQFSVERPDGSNFTLKIRSTKLEDSAMYFCASSWTPRGYTFGSGTRLTVV.

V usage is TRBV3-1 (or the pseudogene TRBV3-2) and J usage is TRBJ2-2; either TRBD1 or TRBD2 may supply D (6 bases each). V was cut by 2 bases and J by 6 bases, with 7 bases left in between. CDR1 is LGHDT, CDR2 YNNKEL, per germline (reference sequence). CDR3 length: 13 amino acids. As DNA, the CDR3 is TGTGCCAGCAGCCAAAGGGGGGCCGGGGAGCTGTTTTTT. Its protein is CASSQRGAGELFF.

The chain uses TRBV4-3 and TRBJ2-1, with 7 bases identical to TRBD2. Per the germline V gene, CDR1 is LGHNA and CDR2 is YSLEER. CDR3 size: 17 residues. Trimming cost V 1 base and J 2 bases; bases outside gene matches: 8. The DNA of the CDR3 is TGCGCCAGCAGCCAAGGTGCCCTCGCGGGAGCCTACAATGAGCAGTTCTTC. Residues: CASSQGALAGAYNEQFF.

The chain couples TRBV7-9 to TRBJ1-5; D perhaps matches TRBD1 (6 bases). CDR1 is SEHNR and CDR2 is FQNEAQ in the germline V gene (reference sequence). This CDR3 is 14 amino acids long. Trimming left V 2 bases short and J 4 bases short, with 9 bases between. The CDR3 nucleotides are TGTGCCAGCAGCTTAAGGGGGAGTAATCAGCCCCAGCATTTT. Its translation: CASSLRGSNQPQHF.

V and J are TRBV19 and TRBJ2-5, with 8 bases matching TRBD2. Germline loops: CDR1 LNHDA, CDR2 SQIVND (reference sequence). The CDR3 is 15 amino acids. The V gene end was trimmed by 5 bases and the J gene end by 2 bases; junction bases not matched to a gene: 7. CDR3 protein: CASSLLAGLQETQYF. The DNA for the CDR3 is TGTGCCAGTAGTCTCCTAGCGGGCCTTCAAGAGACCCAGTACTTC.

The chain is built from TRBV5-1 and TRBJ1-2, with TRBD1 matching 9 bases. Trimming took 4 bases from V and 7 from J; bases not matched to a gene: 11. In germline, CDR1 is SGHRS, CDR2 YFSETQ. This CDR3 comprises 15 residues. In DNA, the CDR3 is TGCGCCAGCAGCCTTAGACAGGGGGAAGGAGCTGGCTACACCTTC. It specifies CASSLRQGEGAGYTF.

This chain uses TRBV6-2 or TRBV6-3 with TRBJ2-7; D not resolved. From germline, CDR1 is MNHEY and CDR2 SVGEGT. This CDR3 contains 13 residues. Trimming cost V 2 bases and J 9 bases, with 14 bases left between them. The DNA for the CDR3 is TGTGCCAGCAGTTACGGGTGGCCGTCCTGGCAGTACTTC. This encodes CASSYGWPSWQYF.

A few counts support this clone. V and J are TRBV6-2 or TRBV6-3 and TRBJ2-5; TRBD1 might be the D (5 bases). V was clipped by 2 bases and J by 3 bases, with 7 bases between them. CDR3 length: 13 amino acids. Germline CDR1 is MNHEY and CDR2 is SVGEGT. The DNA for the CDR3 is TGTGCCAGCAGTTACGGGGCCAAAGAGACCCAGTACTTC. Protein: CASSYGAKETQYF.

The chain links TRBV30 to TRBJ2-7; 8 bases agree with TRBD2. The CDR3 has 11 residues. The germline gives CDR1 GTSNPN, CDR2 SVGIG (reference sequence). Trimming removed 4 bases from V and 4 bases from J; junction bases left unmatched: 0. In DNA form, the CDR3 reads TGTGCCTGGACTAGCGGGTACGAGCAGTACTTC. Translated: CAWTSGYEQYF.